Below, one T cell receptor beta chain is given with its context. The source of the sample is a study of blood T cell repertoires in COVID-19. Overall study: Acute and convalescent COVID-19 specimens originated in the United States, Italy and Spain.

CDR3 length equals 14 residues. V gave up 3 bases and J gave up 4 bases; unmatched junction bases: 4. Germline lookup yields CDR1 LNHDA and CDR2 SQIVND (reference sequence). TCRdb's copy holds only in-frame clones and misses some; the assay was immunoSEQ multiplex PCR. The repertoire consists of roughly 100,000 clones, with around four fifths occurring once and the leading ten covering roughly 19%. The rearrangement links TRBV19 to TRBJ1-1; 8 positions match TRBD1. The TCR sequence derives from a woman between 70 and 85 years old with acute or convalescent COVID-19. Input material: peripheral blood. The CDR3 DNA reads as TGTGCCAGTAGTATGAGGACAGGGATCACTGAAGCTTTCTTT. Its translation is CASSMRTGITEAFF.